Shown below are 25 T cell receptor beta chains from a single sample sequenced in a study of shared clonotypes between healthy human individuals. Measured with immunoSEQ multiplex PCR; TCRdb has only the in-frame clones, and not every one. The sample carries about 680,000 clones, roughly 73% recorded once. Sequenced sample: memory CD4+ T cells sorted from blood. Subset noted: CD45RA-negative fraction. The receptors shown here come from a woman aged 30 to 39 in good health.

The chain couples TRBV7-8 to TRBJ1-5; D is ambiguous. The CDR3 is 13 amino acids. Per germline, CDR1 SGHVS and CDR2 FQNEAQ. Between the trimmed V and J ends, which lost 5 bases and 7 bases, there was a span of 12 bases. The CDR3 DNA follows: TGTGCCAGCAGCGAAAGCAAGCACCAGCCCCAGCATTTT. Its protein product is CASSESKHQPQHF.

The chain joins TRBV10-3 to TRBJ2-7, with 9 nucleotides matching TRBD2. The CDR3 has 14 amino acids. V was pared by 4 bases and J by 3 bases, with 4 bases of the junction left unmatched. CDR1 and CDR2 from the germline V gene are ENHRY and SYGVKD. For the CDR3, the DNA is TGTGCCATCAGTGCCGCGGGGGGGGACTACGAGCAGTACTTC. It codes for CAISAAGGDYEQYF.

Many counts were recorded for this clone. The J gene is TRBJ1-2, the V gene TRBV6-1; a possible D gene is TRBD1 (6 bases). V was shortened by 8 bases and J by 2 bases, with 6 bases between the two germline ends. From germline, CDR1 is MNHNS and CDR2 SASEGT. The CDR3 contains 11 residues. This chain's CDR3 is CASGQNYGYTF. CDR3 bases: TGTGCCAGCGGACAGAACTATGGCTACACCTTC.

The chain joins TRBV5-5 to TRBJ1-2; D may be TRBD1 (6 bases). Per germline, CDR1 SGHKS and CDR2 YYEKEE (reference sequence). Trimming stripped 0 bases from V and 8 bases from J, with 8 bases between. This CDR3 comprises 12 residues. CDR3 amino acids: CASSLVTGGYTF. As DNA, the CDR3 is TGTGCCAGCAGCTTGGTCACAGGGGGCTACACCTTC.

This chain uses TRBV19 with TRBJ1-1; the D gene is possibly TRBD1 (5 bases). The length of the CDR3 is 16 residues. The germline V gene encodes CDR1 LNHDA and CDR2 SQIVND (reference sequence). Trimming pared 2 bases from V and 1 base from J, leaving 14 bases between. CDR3 DNA sequence: TGTGCCAGTAGTATAATTAAGGGGATTCGGAACACTGAAGCTTTCTTT. This codes for CASSIIKGIRNTEAFF.

This rearrangement joins TRBV10-3 to TRBJ1-4; D possibly corresponds to TRBD1 (5 bases). From germline, CDR1 is ENHRY and CDR2 SYGVKD. The length of the CDR3 is 15 residues. Trimming shortened V by 10 bases and J by 8 bases, and 23 bases separated the two germline ends. The CDR3, as DNA: TGTGCCACCTCAAAAGAGGGGACCAAGGGGGAAAAACTGTTTTTT. Protein sequence: CATSKEGTKGEKLFF.

The J gene is TRBJ2-3, the V gene TRBV6-5; perhaps TRBD2 as D (5 bases). The V end was cut by 4 bases, the J end by 6 bases, with 14 bases between. The V gene's germline CDR1 is MNHEY and CDR2 SVGAGI. This CDR3 is 14 amino acids long. CDR3 nucleotide sequence: TGTGCCAGCAGTTTAAGCCGGGGTGGGGATACGCAGTATTTT. Translating it yields CASSLSRGGDTQYF.

J is TRBJ2-5 and V is TRBV5-4; D is possibly TRBD2 (5 bases). Germline loops: CDR1 SGHNT, CDR2 YYREEE (reference sequence). The CDR3 runs 15 residues. V was trimmed by 3 bases and J by 5 bases, leaving 17 bases between them. This chain's CDR3 is CASSSAGPPGETQYF. DNA of the CDR3: TGTGCCAGCAGCTCCGCAGGACCGCCGGGGGAGACCCAGTACTTC. Based on the CDR3 plus reference TRBV5-4 and TRBJ2-5, the full variable domain is ETGVTQSPTHLIKTRGQQVTLRCSSQSGHNTVSWYQQALGQGPQFIFQYYREEENGRGNFPPRFSGLQFPNYSSELNVNALELDDSALYLCASSSAGPPGETQYFGPGTRLLVL.

To note about this clone: Distinct nucleotide sequences in the sample also encode this CDR3. The chain uses TRBV29-1 and TRBJ2-7; a possible D gene is TRBD2 (6 bases). V shed 6 bases and J shed 1 base, with 10 bases lying between them. Germline assignment: CDR1 SQVTM and CDR2 ANQGSEA. CDR3 length: 12 amino acids. The CDR3 region is CSVAGTSYEQYF. The CDR3 DNA is TGCAGCGTCGCCGGGACTTCCTACGAGCAGTACTTC.

The chain recombines TRBV5-1 with TRBJ2-5, with TRBD2 identical over 9 bases. The CDR3 has 14 residues. Germline V gene data show CDR1 as SGHRS and CDR2 as YFSETQ. With 2 bases clipped from V and 3 bases from J, the junction kept 2 bases outside the gene matches. CDR3 residues: CASSFGTSKETQYF. Written as DNA, the CDR3 is TGCGCCAGCAGCTTCGGGACTAGCAAAGAGACCCAGTACTTC.

The chain employs TRBV10-1 and TRBJ2-3, with 13 positions matching TRBD2. Germline CDR1 reads WNHNN; CDR2 reads SYGVQD (reference sequence). The junction had 4 bases not matched to a gene; V was cut back by 6 bases and J by 4 bases. The CDR3 length is 15 residues. CDR3 sequence reads: CASSRTSGSPDTQYF. The DNA of the CDR3 is TGCGCCAGCAGCAGGACTAGCGGGAGCCCAGATACGCAGTATTTT.

Details on this clone: The same CDR3 also results from other DNA sequences found in this sample. This rearrangement joins TRBV6-5 to TRBJ1-3; TRBD1 might be the D (6 bases). Trimming left V 2 bases short and J 0 bases short, with 8 bases between. This CDR3 is 15 amino acids long. Germline CDR1 MNHEY, CDR2 SVGAGI. CDR3: CASSYTGSSGNTIYF. DNA of the CDR3: TGTGCCAGCAGTTACACAGGGTCCTCTGGAAACACCATATATTTT.

The chain joins TRBV30 to TRBJ1-3; 10 nucleotides align to TRBD1. CDR3 length equals 13 residues. Germline CDR1 and CDR2: GTSNPN and SVGIG (reference sequence). The J segment lost 2 bases and the V segment lost 7 bases, leaving 2 bases of the junction unmatched. In DNA form, the CDR3 reads TGTGCCTCCGGACAGGGGGCTGGAAACACCATATATTTT. This translates into CASGQGAGNTIYF.

The V call is TRBV5-1, the J call TRBJ1-2, with D hard to call. The CDR3 loop spans 14 amino acids. V was cut by 2 bases and J by 4 bases, with 12 bases left in between. Germline V gives CDR1 SGHRS, CDR2 YFSETQ. The CDR3 reads CASSLSSGSYGYTF. The CDR3 DNA follows: TGCGCCAGCAGCTTATCCTCTGGCAGCTATGGCTACACCTTC.

This clone was found once. The chain links TRBV5-1 to TRBJ2-7, with D possibly matching TRBD2 (5 bases). Germline V gene data show CDR1 as SGHRS and CDR2 as YFSETQ. This CDR3 is 15 amino acids long. The germline V and J ends were trimmed by 4 bases and 3 bases, with 17 bases remaining between them. CDR3 DNA sequence: TGCGCCAGCAGCCCGCTACTGGGAGTTGACTACGAGCAGTACTTC. As protein: CASSPLLGVDYEQYF.

The V gene is TRBV7-2, the J gene TRBJ2-5, with TRBD1 as a possible D gene (5 bases). The germline V gene encodes CDR1 SGHTA and CDR2 FQGNSA. V was shortened by 1 base and J by 2 bases, with 17 bases between the two germline ends. The CDR3 consists of 17 residues. CDR3 coding DNA: TGTGCCAGCAGCTTAGTTGGAACAGGCAATAGTCAAGAGACCCAGTACTTC. Its protein product is CASSLVGTGNSQETQYF.

This clone was picked up a small number of times. V gene TRBV5-5 combines with J gene TRBJ2-7, with TRBD1 matching over 8 bases. J was trimmed by 9 bases and V by 0 bases; bases with no gene match: 14. CDR1 SGHKS and CDR2 YYEKEE come from the germline V gene (reference sequence). The CDR3 loop spans 16 amino acids. CDR3 in DNA: TGTGCCAGCAGCTTGGGACAGGGGTATAACAGCTTTGGGCAGTACTTC. Protein sequence: CASSLGQGYNSFGQYF.

This chain connects TRBV5-1 to TRBJ1-1; 10 nucleotides line up with TRBD1. V was pared by 5 bases and J by 5 bases, with 6 bases of the junction left unmatched. The CDR3 is 14 amino acids. Germline assignment: CDR1 SGHRS and CDR2 YFSETQ. CDR3 bases: TGCGCCAGCAGTCCCCGACAGGGGGCGACTGAAGCTTTCTTT. This translates into CASSPRQGATEAFF.

In nucleotides, the CDR3 is TGTGCCAGCAGCACTCCACGGGGGGCTGAAAAACTGTTTTTT. The encoded protein is CASSTPRGAEKLFF. The rearrangement joins TRBV28 to TRBJ1-4, with TRBD1 as a possible D gene (6 bases). The CDR3 length is 14 residues. The ends were cut back, 6 bases at V and 7 bases at J, with 15 bases in the middle. Germline CDR1 and CDR2: MDHEN and SYDVKM.

This clone was recorded only once. This chain links TRBV5-1 with TRBJ2-1; 12 bases agree with TRBD1. The CDR3 spans 15 residues. J was trimmed by 8 bases and V by 4 bases; bases with no gene match: 7. In germline, CDR1 is SGHRS, CDR2 YFSETQ. CDR3 coding DNA: TGCGCCAGCAGCGTGGGACAGGGGGCCGTGGATGAGCAGTTCTTC. Its translation is CASSVGQGAVDEQFF. The entire variable domain, with the rest obtained from reference TRBV5-1 and TRBJ2-1, is as follows: KAGVTQTPRYLIKTRGQQVTLSCSPISGHRSVSWYQQTPGQGLQFLFEYFSETQRNKGNFPGRFSGRQFSNSRSEMNVSTLELGDSALYLCASSVGQGAVDEQFFGPGTRLTVL.

This chain joins TRBV2 and TRBJ1-5; D might be TRBD1 (6 bases). The germline gives CDR1 SNHLY, CDR2 FYNNEI. The CDR3 loop spans 14 amino acids. Trimming removed 8 bases at V and 2 bases at J, with 13 bases between. CDR3 sequence: CASQRRQGNQPQHF. CDR3 sequence (DNA): TGTGCCAGCCAGCGGAGACAGGGCAATCAGCCCCAGCATTTT.

The chain joins TRBV7-2 to TRBJ2-7, with 9 bases that match TRBD2. Germline CDR1 SGHTA, CDR2 FQGNSA. The J segment lost 9 bases and the V segment lost 5 bases, leaving 5 bases of the junction unmatched. CDR3 length: 12 residues. This CDR3 reads CASSAYSGRQYF. DNA of the CDR3: TGTGCCAGCAGCGCCTATAGCGGGAGGCAGTACTTC.

This clone was detected only a few times. The chain links TRBV19 to TRBJ1-5, with D possibly matching TRBD1 (6 bases). Trimming took off 6 bases at V and 7 bases at J, with 13 bases between the two ends. Germline CDR1 reads LNHDA; CDR2 reads SQIVND (reference sequence). This CDR3 has 13 residues. The CDR3 nucleotides read TGTGCCAGTAGCACACAGGGTAGACAGCCCCAGCATTTT. This codes for CASSTQGRQPQHF. The whole variable domain, remainder taken from reference TRBV19 and TRBJ1-5, is DGGITQSPKYLFRKEGQNVTLSCEQNLNHDAMYWYRQDPGQGLRLIYYSQIVNDFQKGDIAEGYSVSREKKESFPLTVTSAQKNPTAFYLCASSTQGRQPQHFGDGTRLSIL.

The chain employs TRBV2 and TRBJ2-7; D is unresolved. The germline V gene has CDR1 SNHLY and CDR2 FYNNEI. Trimming removed 4 bases at V and 6 bases at J, with 13 bases between. The CDR3 has 13 amino acids. DNA of the CDR3: TGTGCCAGCAGTGGAACTGCAGGTTTCGAGCAGTACTTC. It encodes CASSGTAGFEQYF.

The J gene is TRBJ1-2, the V gene TRBV18; D is undetermined. The V gene's germline CDR1 is KGHSH and CDR2 LQKENI. This CDR3 is built from 13 residues. V lost 6 bases and J 8 bases, leaving 16 bases between the germline ends. The CDR3 nucleotides are TGTGCCAGCTCGCCCTGGGATGCGCGGGGCTACACCTTC. Its translation: CASSPWDARGYTF. The variable domain in full, completed from reference TRBV18 and TRBJ1-2, reads NAGVMQNPRHLVRRRGQEARLRCSPMKGHSHVYWYRQLPEEGLKFMVYLQKENIIDESGMPKERFSAEFPKEGPSILRIQQVVRGDSAAYFCASSPWDARGYTFGSGTRLTVV.